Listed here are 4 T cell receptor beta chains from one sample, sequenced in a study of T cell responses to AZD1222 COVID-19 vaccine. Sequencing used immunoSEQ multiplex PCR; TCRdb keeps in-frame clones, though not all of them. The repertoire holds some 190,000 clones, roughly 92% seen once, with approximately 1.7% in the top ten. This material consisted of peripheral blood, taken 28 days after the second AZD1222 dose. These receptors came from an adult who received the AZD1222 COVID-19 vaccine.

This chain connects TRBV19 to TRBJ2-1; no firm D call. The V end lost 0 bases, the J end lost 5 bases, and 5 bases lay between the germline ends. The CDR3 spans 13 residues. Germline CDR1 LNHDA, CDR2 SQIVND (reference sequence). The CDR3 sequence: CASSIDRDNEQFF. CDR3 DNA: TGTGCCAGTAGTATAGATCGAGACAATGAGCAGTTCTTC.

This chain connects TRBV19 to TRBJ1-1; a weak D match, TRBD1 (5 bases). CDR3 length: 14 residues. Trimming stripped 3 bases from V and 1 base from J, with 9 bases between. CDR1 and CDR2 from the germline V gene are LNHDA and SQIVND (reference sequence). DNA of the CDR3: TGTGCCAGTAGTATTGCAGGGACGAACACTGAAGCTTTCTTT. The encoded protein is CASSIAGTNTEAFF.

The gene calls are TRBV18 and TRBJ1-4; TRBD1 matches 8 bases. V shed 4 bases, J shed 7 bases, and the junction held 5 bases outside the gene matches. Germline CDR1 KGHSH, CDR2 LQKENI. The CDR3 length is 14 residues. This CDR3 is CASSLTGGGEKLFF. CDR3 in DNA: TGTGCCAGCTCACTAACAGGGGGAGGTGAAAAACTGTTTTTT.

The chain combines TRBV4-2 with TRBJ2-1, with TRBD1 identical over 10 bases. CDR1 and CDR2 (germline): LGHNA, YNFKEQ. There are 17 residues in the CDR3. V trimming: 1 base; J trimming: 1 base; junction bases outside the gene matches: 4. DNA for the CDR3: TGTGCCAGCAGCCAAGTCGGGACAGGGGTTTCCTACAATGAGCAGTTCTTC. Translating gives CASSQVGTGVSYNEQFF.